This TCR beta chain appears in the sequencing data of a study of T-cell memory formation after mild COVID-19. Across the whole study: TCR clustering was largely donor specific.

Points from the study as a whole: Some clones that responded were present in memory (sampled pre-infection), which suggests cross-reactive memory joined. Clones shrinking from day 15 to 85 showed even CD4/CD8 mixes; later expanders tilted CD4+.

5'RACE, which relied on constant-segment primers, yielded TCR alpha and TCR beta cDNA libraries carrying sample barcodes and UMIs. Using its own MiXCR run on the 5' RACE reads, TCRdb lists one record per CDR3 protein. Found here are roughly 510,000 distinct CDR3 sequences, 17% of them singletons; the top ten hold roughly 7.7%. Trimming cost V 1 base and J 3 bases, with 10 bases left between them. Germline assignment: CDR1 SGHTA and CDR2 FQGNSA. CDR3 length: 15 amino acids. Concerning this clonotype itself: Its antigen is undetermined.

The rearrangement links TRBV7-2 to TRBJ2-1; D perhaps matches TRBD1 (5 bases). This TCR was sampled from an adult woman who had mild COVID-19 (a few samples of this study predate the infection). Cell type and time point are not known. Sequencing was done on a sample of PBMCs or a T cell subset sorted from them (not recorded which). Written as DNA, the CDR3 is TGTGCCAGCAGCTTAGATCCAGGGCACTACAATGAGCAGTTCTTC. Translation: CASSLDPGHYNEQFF.